One and the same sample provided the 11 T cell receptor beta chains below, sequenced in a study of memory CD4+ T cells and cytomegalovirus serostatus. The assay was immunoSEQ multiplex PCR, and TCRdb's table has in-frame clones only and misses some. Among over 65,000 clones listed, about 75% were seen once. Single viable CD3+CD4+CD8-CD45RO+ cells were sorted as the memory CD4+ T cells. Sequencing was done on a sample of memory CD4+ T cells from blood. These receptors originate from an adult in good health and CMV-seropositive.

CDR3 region: CASSIASNNEQFF. The CDR3 DNA is TGTGCCAGTAGTATTGCTAGCAATAATGAGCAGTTCTTC. This rearrangement joins TRBV19 to TRBJ2-1; tentative D call: TRBD2 (5 bases). The CDR3 is 13 amino acids. Germline CDR1 and CDR2: LNHDA and SQIVND (reference sequence). Trimming stripped 3 bases from V and 7 bases from J, with 10 bases between.

This clone was seen a single time. This chain's CDR3 is CAISDPRSRVRQPQHF. In DNA form, the CDR3 reads TGTGCCATCAGTGACCCAAGGAGTAGGGTACGACAGCCCCAGCATTTT. This chain links TRBV10-3 with TRBJ1-5; D call uncertain. V was shortened by 3 bases and J by 7 bases, with 19 bases between the two germline ends. Germline V CDR1 and CDR2: ENHRY, SYGVKD. This CDR3 is 16 amino acids long.

J is TRBJ2-1 and V is TRBV30; 11 nucleotides align to TRBD1. V shed 2 bases, J shed 8 bases, and the junction held 8 bases outside the gene matches. The CDR3 runs 15 residues. Looked up from germline, CDR1 is GTSNPN and CDR2 is SVGIG (reference sequence). CDR3 in DNA: TGTGCCTGGAGTCTTGGGACAGGGGGATTCGATGAGCAGTTCTTC. This sequence encodes CAWSLGTGGFDEQFF.

This clone was seen only a few times. V usage is TRBV7-9 and J usage is TRBJ1-5, with D maybe TRBD1 (5 bases). V dropped 5 bases and J dropped 2 bases, with 13 bases sitting between them. CDR1 is SEHNR, CDR2 FQNEAQ, per germline (reference sequence). This CDR3 contains 15 residues. The CDR3: CASSEGRVGNQPQHF. The CDR3 nucleotides read TGTGCCAGCAGCGAGGGCAGGGTTGGCAATCAGCCCCAGCATTTT. The whole variable domain, filled in from reference TRBV7-9 and TRBJ1-5, reads DTGVSQNPRHKITKRGQNVTFRCDPISEHNRLYWYRQTLGQGPEFLTYFQNEAQLEKSRLLSDRFSAERPKGSFSTLEIQRTEQGDSAMYLCASSEGRVGNQPQHFGDGTRLSIL.

J is TRBJ2-3 and V is TRBV10-1; TRBD1 matches 7 bases. CDR1 is WNHNN and CDR2 is SYGVQD in the germline V gene (reference sequence). The CDR3 loop spans 11 amino acids. J gave up 15 bases and V 5 bases, and 8 bases lay outside the gene matches. The CDR3 spells CASSLSDRLYF. DNA of the CDR3: TGCGCCAGCAGTTTATCGGACAGGCTATATTTT.

V is TRBV4-1 and J is TRBJ2-4, with TRBD1 matching over 7 bases. The germline V gene encodes CDR1 MGHRA and CDR2 YSYEKL. V gave up 0 bases and J gave up 9 bases; unmatched junction bases: 8. The CDR3 has 15 amino acids. The CDR3 coding sequence is TGCGCCAGCAGCCAAGAAGAATCTTCAGGGGGCATTCAGTACTTC. This codes for CASSQEESSGGIQYF.

The chain employs TRBV10-2 and TRBJ2-3; no reliable D call. V lost 7 bases to trimming and J lost 2 bases, with 4 bases between them. Germline V gene data show CDR1 as WSHSY and CDR2 as SAAADI. The CDR3 is made up of 11 amino acids. The CDR3 nucleotides are TGCGCCAGCACCCACACAGATACGCAGTATTTT. It specifies CASTHTDTQYF.

V gene TRBV28 combines with J gene TRBJ2-3, with 8 positions matching TRBD2. This CDR3 contains 15 residues. Germline V lookup: CDR1 MDHEN, CDR2 SYDVKM. The V gene end was trimmed by 8 bases and the J gene end by 4 bases; junction bases not matched to a gene: 11. CDR3 in amino acids: CASLRGGGRPDTQYF. In nucleotides, the CDR3 is TGTGCCAGCTTGAGGGGGGGCGGGAGGCCAGATACGCAGTATTTT.

This rearrangement joins TRBV11-2 to TRBJ2-5; D might be TRBD2 (7 bases). Germline V CDR1 and CDR2: SGHAT, FQNNGV. This CDR3 spans 15 amino acids. With 3 bases removed from V and 4 bases from J, the gap between germline ends came to 15 bases. The CDR3 sequence: CASSFRGAGRETQYF. In nucleotides, the CDR3 is TGTGCCAGCAGCTTCCGGGGGGCTGGACGAGAGACCCAGTACTTC.

This chain connects TRBV6-4 to TRBJ2-1; no definite D call. V lost 0 bases, J lost 8 bases, and 14 bases lay in between. In germline, CDR1 is MRHNA, CDR2 SNTAGT. The CDR3 is 15 residues long. CDR3: CASSDSVSGIDEQFF. The CDR3 DNA sequence: TGTGCCAGCAGTGACTCGGTTAGTGGTATCGATGAGCAGTTCTTC.

The J gene is TRBJ2-7, the V gene TRBV7-9; 9 positions agree with TRBD1. V was clipped by 7 bases and J by 7 bases; unmatched bases: 14. This CDR3 comprises 15 residues. The germline V gene has CDR1 SEHNR and CDR2 FQNEAQ (reference sequence). The CDR3 bases are TGTGCCAGCAAGGGGACAGGGAAGCCTCAGGCAGAGCAGTACTTC. Translating it yields CASKGTGKPQAEQYF.